The 15 T cell receptor beta chains below were found in one sample sequenced in a study of cytomegalovirus exposure and HLA in healthy donors. The PCR employed 60 Vbeta primers together with 13 Jbeta primers. Profiled with immunoSEQ multiplex PCR; TCRdb holds only in-frame clones, not every one. The sample shows approximately 150,000 clones, 76% of them seen only once. The sequencing sample was made of PBMCs. These receptors were collected from a male donor in good health and CMV-seronegative.

The rearrangement joins TRBV6-5 to TRBJ1-3, with TRBD1 matching over 7 bases. The length of the CDR3 is 14 residues. CDR1 and CDR2 (germline): MNHEY, SVGAGI. J was trimmed by 4 bases and V by 2 bases; bases with no gene match: 2. The CDR3 nucleotides read TGTGCCAGCAGTTACGGGGGACAGGGAAACACCATATATTTT. Its protein is CASSYGGQGNTIYF.

This clone was observed a handful of times. This chain joins TRBV29-1 and TRBJ2-1, with a weak D call TRBD1 (6 bases). The length of the CDR3 is 13 residues. The germline V and J ends were trimmed by 6 bases and 7 bases, with 16 bases remaining between them. Germline-derived CDR1 and CDR2 are SQVTM and ANQGSEA. The CDR3 coding sequence is TGCAGCGTGCGCTACAGGGTTTTGAATGAGCAGTTCTTC. It codes for CSVRYRVLNEQFF.

The chain combines TRBV7-2 with TRBJ1-1; TRBD1 might be the D (5 bases). The germline V and J ends were trimmed by 5 bases and 5 bases, with 21 bases remaining between them. CDR3 length: 16 amino acids. Germline V CDR1 and CDR2: SGHTA, FQGNSA. The CDR3 spells CASSPHGVGGGTEAFF. In DNA, the CDR3 is TGTGCCAGCAGCCCCCATGGGGTCGGTGGGGGGACTGAAGCTTTCTTT.

This clone was detected only a few times. This chain links TRBV6-1 with TRBJ2-7, with a tentative D call TRBD2 (6 bases). V dropped 6 bases and J dropped 1 base, with 13 bases sitting between them. Germline CDR1 reads MNHNS; CDR2 reads SASEGT. CDR3 length: 14 amino acids. The chain's CDR3 is CASSGTQVSYEQYF. CDR3 in DNA: TGTGCCAGCAGCGGGACTCAAGTTTCCTACGAGCAGTACTTC.

For the CDR3, the DNA is TGTGCCAGCAGTTTACAGGGGCAGTCCTACGAGCAGTACTTC. The encoded protein is CASSLQGQSYEQYF. The chain recombines TRBV28 with TRBJ2-7; D perhaps matches TRBD1 (6 bases). The CDR3 totals 14 residues. CDR1 and CDR2 (germline): MDHEN, SYDVKM. Between the trimmed V and J ends, which lost 2 bases and 1 base, there was a span of 9 bases.

About this clone itself: At the DNA level, this CDR3 is encoded by other sequences in the same sample as well. The rearrangement links TRBV7-9 to TRBJ1-6; 7 bases map to TRBD1. J lost 7 bases, V lost 7 bases, and 10 bases had no gene match. Germline assignment: CDR1 SEHNR and CDR2 FQNEAQ (reference sequence). The CDR3 is 15 amino acids. Written as DNA, the CDR3 is TGTGCCAGCACCAGGGGGGCCCCCCAAAATTCACCCCTCCACTTT. Translated, it gives CASTRGAPQNSPLHF.

This clone has a handful of counts. The chain employs TRBV6-5 and TRBJ2-1, with 14 nucleotides matching TRBD2. Germline V gene lookup returns CDR1 MNHEY and CDR2 SVGAGI. With 6 bases clipped from V and 7 bases from J, the junction kept 5 bases outside the gene matches. This CDR3 region has 15 residues. DNA of the CDR3: TGTGCCAGCAGCGGGACTAGCGGGAGACCGAATGAGCAGTTCTTC. This translates into CASSGTSGRPNEQFF.

V and J are TRBV9 and TRBJ2-5; 8 bases map to TRBD2. The CDR3 consists of 14 residues. The V segment lost 2 bases and the J segment 5 bases; nucleotides outside the gene matches: 5. Germline V gene sequence: CDR1 SGDLS, CDR2 YYNGEE. The DNA for the CDR3 is TGTGCCAGCAGCGTTTCGCGGGGGGCGGAGACCCAGTACTTC. Its translation is CASSVSRGAETQYF.

The CDR3 loop reads CASTDRTGNTEAFF. CDR3 DNA sequence: TGTGCCAGCACAGACCGAACGGGGAACACTGAAGCTTTCTTT. This rearrangement joins TRBV6-6 to TRBJ1-1; D unresolved. Germline V lookup: CDR1 MNHNY, CDR2 SVGAGI (reference sequence). This CDR3 is 14 amino acids long. V lost 7 bases and J lost 1, with 13 bases in between.

The J gene is TRBJ1-1, the V gene TRBV5-1; TRBD1 might be the D (5 bases). The germline gives CDR1 SGHRS, CDR2 YFSETQ. There are 15 residues in the CDR3. V lost 0 bases, J lost 4 bases, and 13 bases lay in between. The CDR3 sequence is CASSLAPGSSTEAFF. The CDR3 coding sequence is TGCGCCAGCAGCTTGGCCCCAGGGTCGAGCACTGAAGCTTTCTTT. Filled out from reference TRBV5-1 and TRBJ1-1, the complete variable domain reads KAGVTQTPRYLIKTRGQQVTLSCSPISGHRSVSWYQQTPGQGLQFLFEYFSETQRNKGNFPGRFSGRQFSNSRSEMNVSTLELGDSALYLCASSLAPGSSTEAFFGQGTRLTVV.

The chain joins TRBV18 to TRBJ1-2; D may be TRBD1 (5 bases). V was cut by 1 base and J by 5 bases, with 20 bases left in between. The CDR3 extends over 17 amino acids. Germline V lookup: CDR1 KGHSH, CDR2 LQKENI. The CDR3: CASSPQMAQGNMYGYTF. The DNA for the CDR3 is TGTGCCAGCTCACCACAAATGGCGCAGGGAAATATGTATGGCTACACCTTC.

The chain has TRBV5-1 and TRBJ2-1; 11 bases agree with TRBD2. The CDR3 has 17 residues. Trimming at V came to 2 bases and at J to 4 bases, leaving 8 bases not matched to a gene. Germline V lookup: CDR1 SGHRS, CDR2 YFSETQ. CDR3 in DNA: TGCGCCAGCAGCTTAACTTTAGCGGGAGGGGGATACAATGAGCAGTTCTTC. Translation: CASSLTLAGGGYNEQFF.

CDR3 region: CASSHTPGQGSHEQYF. CDR3 bases: TGTGCCAGCAGCCATACGCCGGGACAGGGGTCCCACGAGCAGTACTTC. The chain is built from TRBV6-6 and TRBJ2-7; 10 positions agree with TRBD1. CDR1 and CDR2 from the germline V gene are MNHNY and SVGAGI (reference sequence). The CDR3 is 16 residues long. The trim removed 6 bases at V and 5 bases at J, leaving 13 bases unmatched.

The chain is built from TRBV5-4 and TRBJ2-3, with D perhaps matching TRBD2 (6 bases). CDR3 size: 14 residues. Germline CDR1 SGHNT, CDR2 YYREEE (reference sequence). With 5 bases removed from V and 0 bases from J, the gap between germline ends came to 10 bases. In nucleotides, the CDR3 is TGTGCCAGCAGACAAGGGACTAGCACAGATACGCAGTATTTT. Protein sequence: CASRQGTSTDTQYF. The variable domain in full, with the rest retrieved from reference TRBV5-4 and TRBJ2-3, is ETGVTQSPTHLIKTRGQQVTLRCSSQSGHNTVSWYQQALGQGPQFIFQYYREEENGRGNFPPRFSGLQFPNYSSELNVNALELDDSALYLCASRQGTSTDTQYFGPGTRLTVL.

V and J are TRBV7-9 and TRBJ1-3; D is perhaps TRBD1 (6 bases). The V gene's germline CDR1 is SEHNR and CDR2 FQNEAQ (reference sequence). Trimming shortened V by 8 bases and J by 0 bases, and 11 bases separated the two germline ends. This CDR3 has 14 amino acids. The CDR3 nucleotides read TGTGCCAGCCGACGGGGGGCCTCTGGAAACACCATATATTTT. Protein: CASRRGASGNTIYF.